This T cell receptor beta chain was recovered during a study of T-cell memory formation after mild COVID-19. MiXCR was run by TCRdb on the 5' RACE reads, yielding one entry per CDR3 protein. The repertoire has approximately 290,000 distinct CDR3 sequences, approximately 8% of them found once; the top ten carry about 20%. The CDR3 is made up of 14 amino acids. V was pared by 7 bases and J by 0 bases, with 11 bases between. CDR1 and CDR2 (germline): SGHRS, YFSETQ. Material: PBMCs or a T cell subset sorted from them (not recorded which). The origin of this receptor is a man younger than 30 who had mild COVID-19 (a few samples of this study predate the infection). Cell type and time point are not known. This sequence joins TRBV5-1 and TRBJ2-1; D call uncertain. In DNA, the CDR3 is TGCGCCAGCCAGGCCCTGAGCTCCTACAATGAGCAGTTCTTC. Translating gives CASQALSSYNEQFF.